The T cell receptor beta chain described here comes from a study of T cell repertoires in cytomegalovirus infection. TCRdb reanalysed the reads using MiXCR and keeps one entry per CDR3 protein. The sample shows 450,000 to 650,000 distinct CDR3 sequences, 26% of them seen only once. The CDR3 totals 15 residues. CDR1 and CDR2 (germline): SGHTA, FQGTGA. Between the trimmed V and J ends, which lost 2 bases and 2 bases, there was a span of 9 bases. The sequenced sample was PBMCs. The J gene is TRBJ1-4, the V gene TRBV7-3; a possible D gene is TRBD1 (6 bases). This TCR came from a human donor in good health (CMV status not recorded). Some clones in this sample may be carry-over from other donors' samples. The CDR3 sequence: CASSLSRGTNEKLFF. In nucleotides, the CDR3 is TGTGCCAGCAGCTTATCCAGGGGCACTAATGAAAAACTGTTTTTT.